The following is a T cell receptor beta chain sequence with its context. No antigen is known for it. Unmatched junction bases numbered 15, after V lost 10 bases and J lost 6 bases. This CDR3 contains 14 residues. The V gene's germline CDR1 is SNHLY and CDR2 FYNNEI. This sample is drawn from a study of cytomegalovirus exposure and HLA in healthy donors. Across the whole study: The same platform used for the 666 first-cohort repertoires was also used for the 130 or so validation repertoires, as a later analysis reported.

Overall study results and limits: Some public TCRs appeared in many individuals, while most sequences were rare. Cytomegalovirus status was reportedly diagnosed by the classifier with high sensitivity and specificity.

Profiled with immunoSEQ multiplex PCR; TCRdb holds only in-frame clones, not every one. Among 300,000 to 450,000 clones listed, roughly 89% were seen once. This clonotype originated in a woman aged 18-29 years in good health and CMV-seronegative. The specimen was PBMCs. The chain uses TRBV2 and TRBJ2-7; TRBD1 agrees at 7 bases. CDR3 bases: TGTGCCAAGAGCAAAGACAGGGAGCTGAGCGAGCAGTACTTC. Protein product: CAKSKDRELSEQYF. Full variable domain (rest looked up from reference TRBV2 and TRBJ2-7): EPEVTQTPSHQVTQMGQEVILRCVPISNHLYFYWYRQILGQKVEFLVSFYNNEISEKSEIFDDQFSVERPDGSNFTLKIRSTKLEDSAMYFCAKSKDRELSEQYFGPGTRLTVT.